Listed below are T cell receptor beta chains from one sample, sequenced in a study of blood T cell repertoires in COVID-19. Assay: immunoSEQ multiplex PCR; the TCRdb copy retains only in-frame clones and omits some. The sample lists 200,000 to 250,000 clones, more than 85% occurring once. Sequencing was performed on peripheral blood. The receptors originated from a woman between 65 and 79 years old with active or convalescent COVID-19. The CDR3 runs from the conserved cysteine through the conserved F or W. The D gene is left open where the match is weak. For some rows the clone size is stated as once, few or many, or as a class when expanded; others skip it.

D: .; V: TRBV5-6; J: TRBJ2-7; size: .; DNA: TGTGCCAGCAGCTTGCGGGTTCCCTACGAGCAGTACTTC; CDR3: CASSLRVPYEQYF
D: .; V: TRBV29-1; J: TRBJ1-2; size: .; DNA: TGCAGCGTTTATATCCCCGAGACAGTAAGTGGCTACACCTTC; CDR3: CSVYIPETVSGYTF
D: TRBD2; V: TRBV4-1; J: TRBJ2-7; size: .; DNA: TGCGCCAGCAGCCAAGAGCCGGGACTAGCGGGTCGTGAGCAGTACTTC; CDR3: CASSQEPGLAGREQYF
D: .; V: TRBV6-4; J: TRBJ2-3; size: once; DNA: TGTGCCAGCAGTCCGTCTGGAGCGGGTTTGGGAGATACGCAGTATTTT; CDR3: CASSPSGAGLGDTQYF
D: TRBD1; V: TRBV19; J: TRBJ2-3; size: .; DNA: TGTGCCAGCCGACAGGGAAGAGGCACAGATACGCAGTATTTT; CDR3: CASRQGRGTDTQYF
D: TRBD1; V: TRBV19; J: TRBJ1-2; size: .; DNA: TGTGCCAGTAGTGTAACAGGGGAAGGAGGCTACACCTTC; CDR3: CASSVTGEGGYTF
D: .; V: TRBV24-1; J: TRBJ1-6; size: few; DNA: TGTGCCACCAGTGACTCACAGGGCGGAAATTCACCCCTCCACTTT; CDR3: CATSDSQGGNSPLHF
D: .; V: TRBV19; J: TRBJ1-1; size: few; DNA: TGTGCCAGTAGTATCGACTTTATTGAAGCTTTCTTT; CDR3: CASSIDFIEAFF
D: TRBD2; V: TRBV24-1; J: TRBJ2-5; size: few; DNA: TGTGCCACCAGTGACCCCCTAGCGGGAGAGACCCAGTACTTC; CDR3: CATSDPLAGETQYF
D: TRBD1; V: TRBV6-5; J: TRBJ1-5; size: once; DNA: TGTGCCAGCAAAGCCCCGGGACAGACCCATCAGCCCCAGCATTTT; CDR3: CASKAPGQTHQPQHF
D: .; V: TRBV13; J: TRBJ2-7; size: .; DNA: TGTGCCAGCAGCTTAGAGGGGACATCCCTTTCCTACGAGCAGTACTTC; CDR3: CASSLEGTSLSYEQYF
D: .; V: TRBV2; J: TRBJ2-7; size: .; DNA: TGTGCCAGCGAGGGGGGGTCCTCCTACGAGCAGTACTTC; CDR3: CASEGGSSYEQYF
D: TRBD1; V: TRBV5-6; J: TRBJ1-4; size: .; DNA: TGTGCCAGCAGCTTACCTACAGGGGGCGCGGATGGTGAAAAACTGTTTTTT; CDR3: CASSLPTGGADGEKLFF
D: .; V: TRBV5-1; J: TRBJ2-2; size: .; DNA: TGCGCCAGCTCCACATCCGGGACAAAGAACACCGGGGAGCTGTTTTTT; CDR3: CASSTSGTKNTGELFF
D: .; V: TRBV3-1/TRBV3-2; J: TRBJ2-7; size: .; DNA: TGTGCCAGCAGCCCTCTAGCGTTCACCTACGAGCAGTACTTC; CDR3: CASSPLAFTYEQYF
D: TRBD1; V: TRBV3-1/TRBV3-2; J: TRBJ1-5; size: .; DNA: TGTGCCAGCAGCCAATCACAGGGGACCTATAGCAATCAGCCCCAGCATTTT; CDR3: CASSQSQGTYSNQPQHF
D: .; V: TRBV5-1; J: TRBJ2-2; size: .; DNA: TGCGCCAGTTGGCTAGACCCAGCCGGCGGGGAGCTGTTTTTT; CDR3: CASWLDPAGGELFF
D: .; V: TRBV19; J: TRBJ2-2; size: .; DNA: TGTGCCAGTAGGGGGCCGAACACCGGGGAGCTGTTTTTT; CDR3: CASRGPNTGELFF
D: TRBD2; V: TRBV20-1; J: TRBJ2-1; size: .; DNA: TGCAGTGCTAGTCTGCTAGCGGGGGGGATTGAGCAGTTCTTC; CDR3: CSASLLAGGIEQFF
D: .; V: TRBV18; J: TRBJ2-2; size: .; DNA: TGTGCCAGCTCACCACCGGGGGCGGACCGTAACACCGGGGAGCTGTTTTTT; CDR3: CASSPPGADRNTGELFF
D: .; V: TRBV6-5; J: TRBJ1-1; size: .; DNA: TGTGCCAGCAGCTGGGGGGTAGGGGCGAACACTGAAGCTTTCTTT; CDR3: CASSWGVGANTEAFF
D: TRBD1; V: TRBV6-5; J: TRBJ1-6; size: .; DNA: TGTGCCAGCAGTTACTCCGGGACAGGAGGGTCACCCCTCCACTTT; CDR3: CASSYSGTGGSPLHF
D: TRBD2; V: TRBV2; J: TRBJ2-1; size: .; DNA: TGTGCCAGCAGAGGGACTAGCGGAAATGAGCAGTTCTTC; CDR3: CASRGTSGNEQFF
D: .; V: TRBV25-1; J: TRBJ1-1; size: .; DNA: TGTGCCAGCAGTGCTTCACCACATAAAGCTTTCTTT; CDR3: CASSASPHKAFF
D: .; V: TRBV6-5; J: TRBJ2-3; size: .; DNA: TGTGCCAGCCGAAGGGGGTACACAGATACGCAGTATTTT; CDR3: CASRRGYTDTQYF
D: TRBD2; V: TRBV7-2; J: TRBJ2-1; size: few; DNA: TGTGCCAGCAGCTTAAACCTTGGGACTAGCGGGGCTACGTTTGGGCAGTTCTTC; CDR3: CASSLNLGTSGATFGQFF
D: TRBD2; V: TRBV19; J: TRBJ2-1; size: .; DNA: TGTGCCAGTAGTATGGAGGCCGGACTAGCGGGGGGCAATGAGCAGTTCTTC; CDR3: CASSMEAGLAGGNEQFF
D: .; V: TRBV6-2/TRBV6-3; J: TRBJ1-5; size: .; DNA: TGTGCCAGCAGTAACAACAGGGCGCCAGGGCATTTT; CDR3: CASSNNRAPGHF
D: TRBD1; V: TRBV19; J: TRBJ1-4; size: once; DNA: TGTGCCAGTAGTATAGGGACAGGAGGCGAAAAACTGTTTTTT; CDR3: CASSIGTGGEKLFF
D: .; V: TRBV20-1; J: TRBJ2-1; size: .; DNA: TGCAGTGCTAGTAAAATGCCGTGGGGAGATCAGGACAATGAGCAGTTCTTC; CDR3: CSASKMPWGDQDNEQFF
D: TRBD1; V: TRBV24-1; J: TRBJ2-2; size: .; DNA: TGTGCCACCAGTGATCCCCCCAGGGGGTCGAACACCGGGGAGCTGTTTTTT; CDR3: CATSDPPRGSNTGELFF
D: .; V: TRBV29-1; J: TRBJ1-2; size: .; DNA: TGCAGCGTTGAGGGACGGGGGAATCCCGCTTTGGGAGCTAACTATGGCTACACCTTC; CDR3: CSVEGRGNPALGANYGYTF
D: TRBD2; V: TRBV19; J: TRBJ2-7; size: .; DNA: TGTGCCAGTAGCACCTGGGGGGGGGACCTCGAGCAGTACTTC; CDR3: CASSTWGGDLEQYF
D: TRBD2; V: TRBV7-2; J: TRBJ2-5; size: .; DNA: TGTGCCAGCAGCTCGGGGGGGGTCCCTCCGGAGACCCAGTACTTC; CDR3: CASSSGGVPPETQYF
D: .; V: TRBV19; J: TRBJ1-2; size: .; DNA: TGTGCCAGTACGGTGTCAGGGAACTATGGCTACACCTTC; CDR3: CASTVSGNYGYTF
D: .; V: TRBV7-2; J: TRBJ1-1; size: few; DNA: TGTGCCAGCAGCTTGCAGGTGGGCACTGAAGCTTTCTTT; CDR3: CASSLQVGTEAFF
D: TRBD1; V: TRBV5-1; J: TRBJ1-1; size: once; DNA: TGCGCCAGCAGCGCGGGGGACAGGGGAAACACTGAAGCTTTCTTT; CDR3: CASSAGDRGNTEAFF
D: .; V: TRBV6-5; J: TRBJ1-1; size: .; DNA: TGTGCCAGCAGTCCTGGGTCGGGGTACACTGAAGCTTTCTTT; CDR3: CASSPGSGYTEAFF
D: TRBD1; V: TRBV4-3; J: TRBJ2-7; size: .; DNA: TGCGCCAGCAGCCAAGATCGGACAGGGAAGGCAGAGCAGTACTTC; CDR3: CASSQDRTGKAEQYF
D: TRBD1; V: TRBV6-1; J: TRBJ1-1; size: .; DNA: TGTGCCAGCAGTAATCGACAGGGGGTTGAAGCTTTCTTT; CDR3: CASSNRQGVEAFF
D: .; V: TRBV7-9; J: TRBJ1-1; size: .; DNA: TGTGCCAGCAGCTTAGTACAGACTGAAGCTTTCTTT; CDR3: CASSLVQTEAFF
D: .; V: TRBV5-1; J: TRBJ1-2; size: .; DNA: TGCGCCAGCAGCTTGCAACAGGGCTATGGCTACACCTTC; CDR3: CASSLQQGYGYTF
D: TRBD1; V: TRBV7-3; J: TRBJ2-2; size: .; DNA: TGTGCCAGCAGGGACCGGGACAGGGTCGCCGGGGAGCTGTTTTTT; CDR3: CASRDRDRVAGELFF
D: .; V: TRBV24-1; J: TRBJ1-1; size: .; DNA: TGTGCCACCAGTGAGTCGGGAGCCTATGAAGCTTTCTTT; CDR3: CATSESGAYEAFF
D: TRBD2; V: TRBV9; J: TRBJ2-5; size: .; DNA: TGTGCCAGCAGCGTAGGGGGGGGACTAGGAGAGACCCAGTACTTC; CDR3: CASSVGGGLGETQYF
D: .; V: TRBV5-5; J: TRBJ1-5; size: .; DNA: TGTGCCAGCAGCTTGGAGAGAAATCAGCCCCAGCATTTT; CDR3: CASSLERNQPQHF
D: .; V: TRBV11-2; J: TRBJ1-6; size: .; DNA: TGTGCCAGCAGCTTAGTAGCGTCACCCCTCCACTTT; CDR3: CASSLVASPLHF
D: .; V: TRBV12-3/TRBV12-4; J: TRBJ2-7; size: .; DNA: TGTGCCAGCAGTTTCGGGGACTCCTACGAGCAGTACTTC; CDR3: CASSFGDSYEQYF
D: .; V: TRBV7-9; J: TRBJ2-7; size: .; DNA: TGTGCCAGCAGCTTAGGGGGGGTAAGGGACGAGCAGTACTTC; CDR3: CASSLGGVRDEQYF
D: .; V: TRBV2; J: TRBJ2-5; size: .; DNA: TGTGCCAGCAGTGGAGGGCTCGTGGAGACCCAGTACTTC; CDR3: CASSGGLVETQYF